The 19 T cell receptor beta chains in this list originate from one sample, sequenced in a study of cytomegalovirus exposure and HLA in healthy donors. Researchers ran the PCR with 60 Vbeta and 13 Jbeta primers. Assay used: immunoSEQ multiplex PCR; TCRdb lists only in-frame clones, some missing. This sample carries 150,000 to 200,000 clones, roughly 80% of them seen once, and the ten largest clones take approximately 11%. Sequencing was performed on PBMCs. The receptor source for this set is a man aged 18-30 years in good health and CMV-seropositive.

This chain links TRBV27 with TRBJ2-1; 7 positions agree with TRBD2. V was pared by 3 bases and J by 1 base, with 9 bases of the junction left unmatched. This CDR3 has 17 residues. Germline CDR1 and CDR2: MNHEY and SMNVEV (reference sequence). CDR3 sequence (DNA): TGTGCCAGCAGTTTTAGGTTGGGCGGGAGTTCCTACAATGAGCAGTTCTTC. Its translation: CASSFRLGGSSYNEQFF.

The V call is TRBV30, the J call TRBJ1-2, with a possible D match to TRBD1 (5 bases). This CDR3 is built from 13 residues. Trimming pared 3 bases from V and 4 bases from J, leaving 12 bases between. Germline V gene data show CDR1 as GTSNPN and CDR2 as SVGIG (reference sequence). DNA of the CDR3: TGTGCCTGGAGGGTTTATGGGGCCTATGGCTACACCTTC. Protein product: CAWRVYGAYGYTF.

In its sample, this clone was seen once. The chain has TRBV27 and TRBJ2-1, with D unclear. From germline, CDR1 is MNHEY and CDR2 SMNVEV (reference sequence). V lost 5 bases to trimming and J lost 9 bases, with 14 bases between them. The CDR3 has 13 residues. The CDR3 DNA is TGTGCCAGCAGTACAGCTTTAGGAAGTGAGCAGTTCTTC. Translated, it gives CASSTALGSEQFF.

V and J are TRBV27 and TRBJ2-1, with 9 bases that match TRBD2. The CDR3 is made up of 14 amino acids. Germline CDR1 and CDR2: MNHEY and SMNVEV (reference sequence). Trimming removed 4 bases from V and 8 bases from J; junction bases left unmatched: 6. The CDR3 DNA sequence: TGTGCCAGCAGTTCCAAGGCGGGAGGGGATGAGCAGTTCTTC. It yields the protein CASSSKAGGDEQFF.

The genes are TRBV7-9 and TRBJ1-5, with unresolved D. The V end lost 1 base, the J end lost 5 bases, and 6 bases lay between the germline ends. The CDR3 has 13 residues. CDR1 SEHNR and CDR2 FQNEAQ come from the germline V gene (reference sequence). DNA for the CDR3: TGTGCCAGCAGCTTAGGAGGGCATCAGCCCCAGCATTTT. It specifies CASSLGGHQPQHF.

The V call is TRBV7-9, the J call TRBJ1-6, with D possibly being TRBD1 (5 bases). Germline assignment: CDR1 SEHNR and CDR2 FQNEAQ (reference sequence). CDR3 length: 13 residues. Between the trimmed V and J ends, which lost 5 bases and 10 bases, there was a span of 12 bases. In DNA, the CDR3 is TGTGCCAGCAGCACCTCGGGGGAATCACCCCTCCACTTT. Protein product: CASSTSGESPLHF.

The genes are TRBV10-3 and TRBJ2-7, with TRBD2 as a possible D gene (5 bases). The germline V gene encodes CDR1 ENHRY and CDR2 SYGVKD. The CDR3 runs to 14 residues. The V and J ends lost 2 bases and 3 bases respectively, with 11 bases between them. CDR3 loop: CAISEAGGHYEQYF. The CDR3 DNA sequence: TGTGCCATCAGTGAGGCTGGCGGGCACTACGAGCAGTACTTC.

The chain couples TRBV19 to TRBJ2-5; 12 bases are a match to TRBD2. The V gene's germline CDR1 is LNHDA and CDR2 SQIVND (reference sequence). V lost 5 bases and J lost 2; bases outside the gene matches: 9. This CDR3 comprises 17 residues. CDR3 sequence (DNA): TGTGCCAGTAGTTTCCGACTAGCGGGAGTACGTCAAGAGACCCAGTACTTC. Translation: CASSFRLAGVRQETQYF.

The chain has TRBV28 and TRBJ2-7; 10 bases are shared with TRBD2. This CDR3 has 16 residues. The germline V gene encodes CDR1 MDHEN and CDR2 SYDVKM. V gave up 4 bases and J gave up 0 bases; unmatched junction bases: 6. CDR3 region: CASSSQREGPSYEQYF. The CDR3 DNA follows: TGTGCCAGCAGTTCTCAGCGGGAGGGACCCTCCTACGAGCAGTACTTC.

This clone was detected a few times. The V and J genes are TRBV30 and TRBJ1-4, with D maybe TRBD1 (6 bases). The CDR3 has 16 amino acids. Germline V gene data show CDR1 as GTSNPN and CDR2 as SVGIG (reference sequence). Trimming pared 1 base from V and 8 bases from J, leaving 20 bases between. This CDR3 is CAWSGAGTSHGEKLFF. As DNA, the CDR3 is TGTGCCTGGAGTGGCGCTGGGACATCCCACGGGGAAAAACTGTTTTTT. The full variable domain, in which reference TRBV30 and TRBJ1-4 provide the parts outside the CDR3, is SQTIHQWPATLVQPVGSPLSLECTVEGTSNPNLYWYRQAAGRGLQLLFYSVGIGQISSEVPQNLSASRPQDRQFILSSKKLLLSDSGFYLCAWSGAGTSHGEKLFFGSGTQLSVL.

This chain links TRBV6-5 with TRBJ1-4; TRBD1 matches at 7 bases. The length of the CDR3 is 15 residues. With 6 bases clipped from V and 5 bases from J, the junction kept 9 bases outside the gene matches. Looked up from germline, CDR1 is MNHEY and CDR2 is SVGAGI. In DNA, the CDR3 is TGTGCCAGCAGCCCCTCAGGGACAGCAAATGAAAAACTGTTTTTT. Residues: CASSPSGTANEKLFF.

The J gene is TRBJ2-7, the V gene TRBV5-1, with a weak D call TRBD2 (5 bases). The CDR3 extends over 14 amino acids. Deletions cut 0 bases from V and 7 bases from J, with 14 bases between. The V gene's germline CDR1 is SGHRS and CDR2 YFSETQ. The CDR3 sequence is CASSLAGSRREQYF. The CDR3 coding sequence is TGCGCCAGCAGCTTGGCCGGGTCCAGGAGGGAGCAGTACTTC.

This chain joins TRBV28 and TRBJ2-7; 8 bases are shared with TRBD1. Unmatched junction bases numbered 7, after V lost 3 bases and J lost 3 bases. The germline V gene has CDR1 MDHEN and CDR2 SYDVKM. This CDR3 region has 15 residues. CDR3 DNA sequence: TGTGCCAGCAGTTTTTCGGTACAGGGGGGCTACGAGCAGTACTTC. Its translation is CASSFSVQGGYEQYF.

The count of this clone is one. This chain joins TRBV7-2 and TRBJ2-7; D may be TRBD2 (7 bases). The V end was cut by 6 bases, the J end by 5 bases, with 17 bases between. Germline CDR1 reads SGHTA; CDR2 reads FQGNSA. This CDR3 spans 14 amino acids. As DNA, the CDR3 is TGTGCCAGCAGAGTTATAGGGGGGGTCGACGAGCAGTACTTC. This sequence encodes CASRVIGGVDEQYF.

This clone was observed a few times. The J gene is TRBJ1-2, the V gene TRBV7-2; D possibly corresponds to TRBD1 (6 bases). CDR1 and CDR2 (germline): SGHTA, FQGNSA. CDR3 length: 13 residues. V was clipped by 2 bases and J by 6 bases, with 10 bases between them. DNA of the CDR3: TGTGCCAGCAGCTTAACAGGGAGCCATGGCTACACCTTC. Translating it yields CASSLTGSHGYTF.

The chain has TRBV6-6 and TRBJ1-3; 7 bases map to TRBD1. CDR3 length: 16 amino acids. V lost 5 bases, J lost 2 bases, and 9 bases stayed unmatched. The germline gives CDR1 MNHNY, CDR2 SVGAGI (reference sequence). DNA for the CDR3: TGTGCCAGCAGTGCCCGACAGGGAAAGGCTGGAAACACCATATATTTT. Encoded protein: CASSARQGKAGNTIYF.

The gene calls are TRBV4-1 and TRBJ2-1, with a tentative D call TRBD1 (6 bases). Germline CDR1 MGHRA, CDR2 YSYEKL. This CDR3 is built from 16 residues. The germline V and J ends were trimmed by 4 bases and 0 bases, with 13 bases remaining between them. This CDR3 reads CASSRTGTSSYNEQFF. In DNA form, the CDR3 reads TGCGCCAGCAGCCGAACAGGGACGAGCTCCTACAATGAGCAGTTCTTC.

This clone was recorded once. This chain links TRBV5-1 with TRBJ2-7, with TRBD2 matching 8 bases. Germline V CDR1 and CDR2: SGHRS, YFSETQ. V was pared by 0 bases and J by 3 bases, with 2 bases of the junction left unmatched. The CDR3 is 14 residues long. CDR3 sequence (DNA): TGCGCCAGCAGCTTGGCGGGAGGGAACTACGAGCAGTACTTC. It yields the protein CASSLAGGNYEQYF.

This clone was seen a handful of times. This chain links TRBV27 with TRBJ1-4; 10 bases line up with TRBD1. V lost 8 bases and J lost 7; bases outside the gene matches: 7. Germline loops: CDR1 MNHEY, CDR2 SMNVEV (reference sequence). CDR3 length: 14 residues. The CDR3, as DNA: TGTGCCAGCCGCACGGGACAGGGGAGTGAAAAACTGTTTTTT. Protein sequence: CASRTGQGSEKLFF.